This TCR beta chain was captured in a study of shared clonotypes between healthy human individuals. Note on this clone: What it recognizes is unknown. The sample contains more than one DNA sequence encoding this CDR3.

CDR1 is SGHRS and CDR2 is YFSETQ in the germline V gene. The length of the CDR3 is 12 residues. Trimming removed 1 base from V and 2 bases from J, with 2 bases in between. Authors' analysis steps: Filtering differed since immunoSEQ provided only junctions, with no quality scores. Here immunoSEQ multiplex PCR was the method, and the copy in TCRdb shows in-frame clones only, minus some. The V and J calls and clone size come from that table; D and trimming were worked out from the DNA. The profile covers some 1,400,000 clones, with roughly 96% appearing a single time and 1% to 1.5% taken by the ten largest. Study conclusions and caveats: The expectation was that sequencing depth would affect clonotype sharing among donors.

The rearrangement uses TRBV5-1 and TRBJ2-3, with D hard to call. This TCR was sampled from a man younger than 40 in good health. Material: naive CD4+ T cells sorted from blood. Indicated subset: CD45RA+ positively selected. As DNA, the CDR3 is TGCGCCAGCAGCTTGTCCACAGATACGCAGTATTTT. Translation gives CASSLSTDTQYF.